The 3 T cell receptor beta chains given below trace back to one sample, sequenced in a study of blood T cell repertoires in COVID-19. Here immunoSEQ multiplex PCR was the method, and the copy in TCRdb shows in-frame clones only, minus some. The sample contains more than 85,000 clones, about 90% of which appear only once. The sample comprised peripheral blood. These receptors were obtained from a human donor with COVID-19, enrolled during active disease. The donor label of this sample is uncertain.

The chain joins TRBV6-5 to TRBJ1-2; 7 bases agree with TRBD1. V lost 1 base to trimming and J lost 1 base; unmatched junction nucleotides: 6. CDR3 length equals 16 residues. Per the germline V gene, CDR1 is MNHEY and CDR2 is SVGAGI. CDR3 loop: CASSYLTGLDNYGYTF. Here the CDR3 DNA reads TGTGCCAGCAGTTACTTGACAGGGCTCGATAACTATGGCTACACCTTC.

The CDR3 reads CASSDGPAGVSDEQYF. In DNA form, the CDR3 reads TGCGCCAGCAGCGATGGACCAGCGGGGGTGTCCGACGAGCAGTACTTC. The V gene is TRBV5-1, the J gene TRBJ2-7; TRBD2 matches 8 bases. The length of the CDR3 is 16 residues. CDR1 and CDR2 (germline): SGHRS, YFSETQ. Germline trimming cut 4 bases from V and 5 bases from J; bases unmatched to any gene: 14.

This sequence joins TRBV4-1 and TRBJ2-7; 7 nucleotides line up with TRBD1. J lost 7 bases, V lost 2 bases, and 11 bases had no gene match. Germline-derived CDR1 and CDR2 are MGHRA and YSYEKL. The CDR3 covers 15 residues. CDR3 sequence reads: CASSQSRQGVDEQYF. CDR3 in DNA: TGCGCCAGCAGCCAAAGCAGGCAGGGGGTAGATGAGCAGTACTTC.